This TCR beta chain was sequenced in a study of blood T cell repertoires in COVID-19. Study details: Donors in the United States, Italy and Spain gave samples during acute or convalescent COVID-19. Sources were T cells, B-cell-depleted T cells, or PBMCs; the material itself was cDNA or gDNA.

This CDR3 is 16 amino acids long. V dropped 0 bases and J dropped 5 bases, with 17 bases sitting between them. Germline values: CDR1 SGHDT, CDR2 YYEEEE. As handled by the study authors: Amplification of reference gene primers was used by the study to estimate nucleated cell counts. Clones were read by immunoSEQ multiplex PCR, and TCRdb kept only the in-frame ones, dropping some. V, J and clone size were drawn from that table, and D and trimming were deduced from the DNA. The data contain about 130,000 clones, over 75% of them singletons. This clone was counted between two and nine times. This rearrangement joins TRBV5-6 to TRBJ1-2, with no clear D. Material for sequencing was peripheral blood. This receptor was taken from a woman at least 80 years old with acute or convalescent COVID-19. The CDR3, as DNA: TGTGCCAGCAGCTTGGGGGCGCAAACCTCGGGGTATGGCTACACCTTC. Its translation is CASSLGAQTSGYGYTF.